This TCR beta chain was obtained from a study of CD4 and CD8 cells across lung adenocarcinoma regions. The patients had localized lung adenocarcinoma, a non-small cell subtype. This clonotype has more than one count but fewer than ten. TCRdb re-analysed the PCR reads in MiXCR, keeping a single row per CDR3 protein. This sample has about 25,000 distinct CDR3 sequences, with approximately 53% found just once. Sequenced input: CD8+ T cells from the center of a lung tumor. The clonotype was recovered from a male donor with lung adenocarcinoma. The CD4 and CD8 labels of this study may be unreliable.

As DNA, the CDR3 is TGTGCCAGCAGCTTAGCACAAGGGGGAGATAATTCACCCCTCCACTTT. It specifies CASSLAQGGDNSPLHF. V is TRBV7-9 and J is TRBJ1-6, with D possibly being TRBD1 (6 bases). The CDR3 extends over 16 amino acids. V lost 0 bases to trimming and J lost 5 bases, with 11 bases between them. Germline V gene lookup returns CDR1 SEHNR and CDR2 FQNEAQ (reference sequence).